The 5 T cell receptor beta chains presented below share a single source sample, sequenced in a study of blood T cell repertoires in COVID-19. Profiled with immunoSEQ multiplex PCR; TCRdb holds only in-frame clones, not every one. The sample consists of approximately 200,000 clones, around 85% of them appearing once. Source material: peripheral blood. The receptor set was obtained from a man aged 25 to 40 with acute or convalescent COVID-19.

V gene TRBV19 combines with J gene TRBJ1-5; D is unresolved. The germline V gene has CDR1 LNHDA and CDR2 SQIVND (reference sequence). The CDR3 totals 13 residues. The ends were cut back, 6 bases at V and 10 bases at J, with 16 bases in the middle. In DNA form, the CDR3 reads TGTGCCAGTAGCCCCAATAACTTTATCCCCCAGCATTTT. This encodes CASSPNNFIPQHF.

This rearrangement joins TRBV28 to TRBJ1-1; D possibly corresponds to TRBD1 (6 bases). From germline, CDR1 is MDHEN and CDR2 SYDVKM. The V and J ends lost 8 bases and 1 base respectively, with 17 bases between them. The CDR3 has 15 residues. This CDR3 reads CASFGFGRGNTEAFF. In DNA form, the CDR3 reads TGTGCCAGCTTTGGTTTCGGCAGGGGGAACACTGAAGCTTTCTTT.

V and J are TRBV10-3 and TRBJ2-2, with D perhaps matching TRBD1 (5 bases). This CDR3 has 14 residues. With 4 bases removed from V and 6 bases from J, the gap between germline ends came to 12 bases. Per the germline V gene, CDR1 is ENHRY and CDR2 is SYGVKD. The CDR3 is CAISGNKGSGELFF. CDR3 DNA sequence: TGTGCCATCAGTGGGAACAAGGGGTCCGGGGAGCTGTTTTTT.

This clone was observed many times. At one end, the junction sequence differs from germline, possibly due to a read error. This chain uses TRBV7-7 with TRBJ2-2; TRBD1 agrees at 7 bases. Germline-derived CDR1 and CDR2 are SSHAT and FNYEAQ (reference sequence). CDR3 length: 12 residues. This chain's CDR3 is CASRQGLGELFF. In DNA, the CDR3 is TGTGCTAGCAGACAGGGCCTCGGGGAGCTGTTTTTT.

The chain combines TRBV6-5 with TRBJ1-1; 7 bases agree with TRBD1. J was trimmed by 2 bases and V by 5 bases; bases with no gene match: 5. The CDR3 runs to 14 residues. Germline V lookup: CDR1 MNHEY, CDR2 SVGAGI. This CDR3 reads CASSLDRANTEAFF. The CDR3 DNA sequence: TGTGCCAGCAGTCTCGACAGGGCAAACACTGAAGCTTTCTTT.